The rows below give T cell receptor beta chains drawn from one sample of a study of blood T cell repertoires in COVID-19. Data came from immunoSEQ multiplex PCR; TCRdb stores just in-frame clones and leaves some out. The sample has over 120,000 clones, roughly 79% seen once. Sample: PBMCs or T cells enriched from blood (not recorded which). The receptors were sampled from a woman in her forties or fifties who had recovered from COVID-19. CDR3s include the opening cysteine and the closing phenylalanine or tryptophan. A D gene is named only where the DNA matches it firmly. Where a row states a size, it is once, few, many or the class of an expanded clone; other rows omit it.

TRBV5-1	NA	NA	TRBJ2-7	TGCGCCAGCAGCGCAGGGTCCCACGAGCAGTACTTC	CASSAGSHEQYF
TRBV11-2	once	TRBD2	TRBJ2-3	TGTGCCAGCAGCCCCTTAAGCGGGAGAAGTACAGATACGCAGTATTTT	CASSPLSGRSTDTQYF
TRBV7-3	NA	TRBD2	TRBJ2-3	TGTGCCAGCAGCTTTATTCCGGGACTAGCGGGGAGCACAGATACGCAGTATTTT	CASSFIPGLAGSTDTQYF
TRBV19	NA	NA	TRBJ2-1	TGTGCCAGTAGTATTGGCCGGAGGAGCTCCTACAATGAGCAGTTCTTC	CASSIGRRSSYNEQFF
TRBV2	NA	TRBD1	TRBJ1-4	TGTGCCAGCAGGGACAGGAGGGGAACTAATGAAAAACTGTTTTTT	CASRDRRGTNEKLFF
TRBV11-3	NA	NA	TRBJ1-2	TGTGCCAGCAGCTTCGAAGTCCCCGGTCACTATGGCTACACCTTC	CASSFEVPGHYGYTF
TRBV11-3	NA	TRBD2	TRBJ2-5	TGTGCCAGCAGCTATCGGGAGGGTCCAGAGACCCAGTACTTC	CASSYREGPETQYF
TRBV24-1	few	NA	TRBJ2-5	TGTGCCACCAGTGACCCGCGGTTCCCAAGACTCGACAGGAAAGAGACCCAGTACTTC	CATSDPRFPRLDRKETQYF
TRBV7-8	NA	NA	TRBJ1-4	TGTGCCAGCAGCGCTCGGGGGGCTCGGGAAAAACTGTTTTTT	CASSARGAREKLFF
TRBV2	NA	TRBD1	TRBJ1-5	TGTGCCAGCAGTTGGACAGGGAATAGCAATCAGCCCCAGCATTTT	CASSWTGNSNQPQHF
TRBV19	NA	TRBD1	TRBJ2-1	TGTGCCAGTAGTGAAATGACAGGGTCCTTCTACAATGAGCAGTTCTTC	CASSEMTGSFYNEQFF
TRBV5-1	NA	NA	TRBJ1-1	TGCGCCAGCAGCTTGGCCCCAGAGGGTGAAGCTTTCTTT	CASSLAPEGEAFF
TRBV9	NA	NA	TRBJ2-3	TGTGCCAGCAGCGTAGCCGGGTCTAGCACAGATACGCAGTATTTT	CASSVAGSSTDTQYF
TRBV4-1	NA	TRBD1	TRBJ1-1	TGCGCCAGCAGCCTCCGACAGGGCGAAGGAACTGAAGCTTTCTTT	CASSLRQGEGTEAFF
TRBV2	NA	TRBD2	TRBJ2-1	TGTGCCAGCAGTCGACTAGCGGGGTCCTACAATGAGCAGTTCTTC	CASSRLAGSYNEQFF
TRBV2	few	TRBD1	TRBJ1-5	TGTGCCAGCAGACCACAGGGGCCCAATCAGCCCCAGCATTTT	CASRPQGPNQPQHF
TRBV19	NA	NA	TRBJ1-6	TGTGCCAGTAGTATAGACCCGGGACACCGAGGTTCACCCCTCCACTTT	CASSIDPGHRGSPLHF
TRBV5-1	NA	TRBD1	TRBJ1-1	TGCGCCAGCAGCGGACAGGGAGTAGGCACTGAAGCTTTCTTT	CASSGQGVGTEAFF
TRBV3-1/TRBV3-2	NA	TRBD1	TRBJ2-7	TGTGCCAGCAGTCAAGCTCGGGGACAGGGAGGAGACTACGAGCAGTACTTC	CASSQARGQGGDYEQYF
TRBV6-5	NA	NA	TRBJ1-1	TGTGCCAGCAGTAGGGGGGGGCGATGGATCACTGAAGCTTTCTTT	CASSRGGRWITEAFF
TRBV6-1	NA	NA	TRBJ1-4	TGTGCCAGCAGTGAAGTCAGGGTGGAGAGTGAAAAACTGTTTTTT	CASSEVRVESEKLFF
TRBV9	NA	TRBD2	TRBJ2-2	TGTGCCAGCAGCGTAGGCCCTAGCGGCCGTTGGACCGGGGAGCTGTTTTTT	CASSVGPSGRWTGELFF
TRBV12-5	NA	NA	TRBJ1-5	TGTGCTAGTGGTTTGGGGGACACAGGGAATCAGCCCCAGCATTTT	CASGLGDTGNQPQHF
TRBV13	once	NA	TRBJ2-1	TGTGCCAGCAGCTTAGGGACTACCGTTTACAATGAGCAGTTCTTC	CASSLGTTVYNEQFF
TRBV19	NA	NA	TRBJ1-1	TGTGCCAGTAGTAATGAACCTACGAGGAACACTGAAGCTTTCTTT	CASSNEPTRNTEAFF
TRBV28	NA	NA	TRBJ1-1	TGTGCCAGCAGCCTTGGGGCGATCGAAGCTTTCTTT	CASSLGAIEAFF
TRBV18	few	NA	TRBJ1-1	TGTGCCAGCTCACCAACTAAAAACACTGAAGCTTTCTTT	CASSPTKNTEAFF
TRBV10-2	NA	NA	TRBJ2-7	TGCGCCAGCAGTCCTCCTACGTACGAGCAGTACTTC	CASSPPTYEQYF
TRBV7-3	NA	NA	TRBJ2-2	TGTGCCAGCAGCCAAGTGGCAGGGACACCCCTTTCGAACACCGGGGAGCTGTTTTTT	CASSQVAGTPLSNTGELFF
TRBV5-5	NA	NA	TRBJ1-1	TGTGCCAGCAGCTTGGATAGGATTGGGAGGACTGAAGCTTTCTTT	CASSLDRIGRTEAFF
TRBV4-1	NA	NA	TRBJ1-6	TGCGCCAGCAGCCAATCAACAGGGCTCCTAAGCTCCTATAATTCACCCCTCCACTTT	CASSQSTGLLSSYNSPLHF
TRBV5-1	NA	NA	TRBJ1-2	TGCGCCAGCGGGTACAGCAGAGATGGCTACACCTTC	CASGYSRDGYTF
TRBV5-1	NA	TRBD2	TRBJ2-3	TGCGCCAGCAGCCGGACTAGCGGGAGGGCAGCGGATACGCAGTATTTT	CASSRTSGRAADTQYF
TRBV29-1	NA	NA	TRBJ1-2	TGCAGCGTTGATAAAGGAACAGCTAACTATGGCTACACCTTC	CSVDKGTANYGYTF
TRBV6-5	NA	TRBD1	TRBJ1-2	TGTGCCAGCAGTTACCGGGACAGGAGAATGATAGGCTACACCTTC	CASSYRDRRMIGYTF
TRBV4-2	NA	TRBD1	TRBJ1-2	TGTGCCAGCAGCCAAGATCAAGGGCAGGGGGCGCGACTTTCCTATGGCTACACCTTC	CASSQDQGQGARLSYGYTF
TRBV7-8	NA	NA	TRBJ2-3	TGTGCCAGCAGCTTACGGGATCCCTTCACAGATACGCAGTATTTT	CASSLRDPFTDTQYF
TRBV6-5	NA	TRBD1	TRBJ2-2	TGTGCCAGCAGTTCCCCCGGACAGGGAGTGGCCGGGGAGCTGTTTTTT	CASSSPGQGVAGELFF
TRBV6-5	NA	NA	TRBJ1-1	TGTGCCAGCGAGGACACTATGAACACTGAAGCTTTCTTT	CASEDTMNTEAFF
TRBV28	NA	NA	TRBJ1-5	TGTGCCAGCAGTTCCGGGACATCTAAAGTGGGTCAGCCCCAGCATTTT	CASSSGTSKVGQPQHF
TRBV3-1/TRBV3-2	NA	NA	TRBJ2-7	TGTGCCAGCAGCCAAGCCGCCTACGAGCAGTACTTC	CASSQAAYEQYF
TRBV28	NA	TRBD2	TRBJ2-5	TGTGCCAGCAGTTTGAGCGGGGGGAATTTTCAAGAGACCCAGTACTTC	CASSLSGGNFQETQYF
TRBV19	NA	NA	TRBJ2-3	TGTGCCAGTAGTAATGAGGGGGACGGCACAGATACGCAGTATTTT	CASSNEGDGTDTQYF
TRBV7-8	many	TRBD1	TRBJ1-4	TGTGCCAGCAGCCCCACAGGGGTTGGGGAAAAACTGTTTTTT	CASSPTGVGEKLFF
TRBV9	NA	TRBD2	TRBJ2-1	TGTGCCAGCAGCGTAGGCGGGGGGGCCAATGAGCAGTTCTTC	CASSVGGGANEQFF
TRBV28	NA	TRBD2	TRBJ2-1	TGTGCCAGCAGCCCCCTAGCGGGGGGGTACAATGAGCAGTTCTTC	CASSPLAGGYNEQFF
TRBV5-4	NA	TRBD1	TRBJ2-4	TGTGCCAGCAGCTTCTTGACAGGGGGGGGAGCCAAAAACATTCAGTACTTC	CASSFLTGGGAKNIQYF
TRBV18	once	TRBD2	TRBJ2-1	TGTGCCAGCTCACCAATGGGGACTATGGTCGGCAATGAGCAGTTCTTC	CASSPMGTMVGNEQFF